The sample holds a few counts of the clone carrying this T cell receptor beta chain. The sample belongs to a study of blood T cell repertoires in COVID-19. Turning to the study itself: PBMCs, B-cell-depleted T cells, or T cells provided the cDNA or gDNA that made up the material.

This CDR3 region has 14 residues. The V and J ends lost 2 bases and 10 bases respectively, with 17 bases between them. From germline, CDR1 is SEHNR and CDR2 FQNEAQ (reference sequence). Per the original data handling: Amplifying reference gene primers gave estimates of nucleated cell counts. Assay: immunoSEQ multiplex PCR; the TCRdb copy retains only in-frame clones and omits some. The DNA gave D and trimming, while V, J and clone size come from that table. The profile covers under 300,000 clones, with approximately 85% appearing a single time and more than 9.5% taken by the ten largest. The chain combines TRBV7-9 with TRBJ1-1; a weak D match, TRBD1 (5 bases). Source material: peripheral blood. This clonotype was sampled from a woman in her 70s with acute or convalescent COVID-19. The CDR3, as DNA: TGTGCCAGCAGCTTACGGGCAGGGAACGAAGCAGCTTTCTTT. Its protein product is CASSLRAGNEAAFF.